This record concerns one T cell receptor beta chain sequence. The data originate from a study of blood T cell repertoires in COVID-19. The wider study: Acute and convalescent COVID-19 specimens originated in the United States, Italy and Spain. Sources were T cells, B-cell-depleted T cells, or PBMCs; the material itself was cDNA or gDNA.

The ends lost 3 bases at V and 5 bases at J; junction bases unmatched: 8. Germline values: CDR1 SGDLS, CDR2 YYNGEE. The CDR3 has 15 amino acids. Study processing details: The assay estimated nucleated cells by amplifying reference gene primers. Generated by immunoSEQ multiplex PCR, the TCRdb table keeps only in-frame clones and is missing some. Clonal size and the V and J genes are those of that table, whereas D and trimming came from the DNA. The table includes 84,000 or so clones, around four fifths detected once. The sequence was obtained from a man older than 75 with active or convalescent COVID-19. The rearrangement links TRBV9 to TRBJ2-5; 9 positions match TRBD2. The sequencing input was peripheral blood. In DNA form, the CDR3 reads TGTGCCAGCAGCGCGGGACTAGCTGGTTGGGAGACCCAGTACTTC. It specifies CASSAGLAGWETQYF.